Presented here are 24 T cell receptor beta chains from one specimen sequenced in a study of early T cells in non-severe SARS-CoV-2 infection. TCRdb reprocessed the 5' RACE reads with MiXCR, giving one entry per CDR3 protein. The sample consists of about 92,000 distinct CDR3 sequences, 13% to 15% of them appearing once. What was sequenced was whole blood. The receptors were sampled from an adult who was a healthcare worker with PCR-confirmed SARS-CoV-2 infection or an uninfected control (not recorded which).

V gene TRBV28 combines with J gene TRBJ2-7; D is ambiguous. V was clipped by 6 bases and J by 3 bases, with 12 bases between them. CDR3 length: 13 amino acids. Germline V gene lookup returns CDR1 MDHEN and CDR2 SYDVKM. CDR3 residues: CASSPQTLYEQYF. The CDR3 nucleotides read TGTGCCAGCAGCCCTCAGACACTCTACGAGCAGTACTTC.

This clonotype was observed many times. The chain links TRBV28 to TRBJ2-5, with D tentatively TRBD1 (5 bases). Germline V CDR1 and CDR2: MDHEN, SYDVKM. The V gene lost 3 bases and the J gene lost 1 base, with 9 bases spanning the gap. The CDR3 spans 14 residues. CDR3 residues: CASSLARGQETQYF. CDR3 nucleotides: TGTGCCAGCAGTTTGGCTAGGGGCCAAGAGACCCAGTACTTC.

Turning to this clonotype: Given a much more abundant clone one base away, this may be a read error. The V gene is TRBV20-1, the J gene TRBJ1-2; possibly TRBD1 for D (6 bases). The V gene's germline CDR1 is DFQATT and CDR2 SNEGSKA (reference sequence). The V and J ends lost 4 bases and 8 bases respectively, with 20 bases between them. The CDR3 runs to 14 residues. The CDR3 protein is CSATHRVTTKGYTF. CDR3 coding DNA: TGCAGTGCTACACACAGGGTAACAACCAAAGGCTACACCTTC.

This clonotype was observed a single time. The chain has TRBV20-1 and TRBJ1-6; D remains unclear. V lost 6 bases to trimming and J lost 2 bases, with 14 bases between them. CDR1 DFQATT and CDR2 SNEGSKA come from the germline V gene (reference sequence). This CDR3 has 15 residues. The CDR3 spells CSAAPRVPYNSPLHF. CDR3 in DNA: TGCAGTGCCGCGCCGAGAGTTCCCTATAATTCACCCCTCCACTTT.

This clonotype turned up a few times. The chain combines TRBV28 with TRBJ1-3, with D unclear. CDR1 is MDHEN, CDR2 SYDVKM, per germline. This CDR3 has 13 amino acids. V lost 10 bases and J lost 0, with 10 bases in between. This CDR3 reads CATGLPSGNTIYF. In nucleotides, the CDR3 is TGTGCCACCGGGCTTCCCTCTGGAAACACCATATATTTT.

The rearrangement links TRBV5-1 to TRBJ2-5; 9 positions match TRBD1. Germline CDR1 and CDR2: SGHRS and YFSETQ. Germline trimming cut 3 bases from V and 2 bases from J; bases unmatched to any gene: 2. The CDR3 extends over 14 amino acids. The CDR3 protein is CASSWDRAQETQYF. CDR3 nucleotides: TGCGCCAGCAGCTGGGACAGGGCTCAAGAGACCCAGTACTTC.

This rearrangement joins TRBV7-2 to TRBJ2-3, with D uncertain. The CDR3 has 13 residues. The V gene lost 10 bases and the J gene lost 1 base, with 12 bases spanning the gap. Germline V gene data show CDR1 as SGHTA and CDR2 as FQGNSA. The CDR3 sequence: CATCARRTDTQYF. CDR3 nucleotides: TGTGCCACCTGCGCGCGGCGCACAGATACGCAGTATTTT. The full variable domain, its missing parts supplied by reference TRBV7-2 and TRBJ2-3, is GAGVSQSPSNKVTEKGKDVELRCDPISGHTALYWYRQSLGQGLEFLIYFQGNSAPDKSGLPSDRFSAERTGGSVSTLTIQRTQQEDSAVYLCATCARRTDTQYFGPGTRLTVL.

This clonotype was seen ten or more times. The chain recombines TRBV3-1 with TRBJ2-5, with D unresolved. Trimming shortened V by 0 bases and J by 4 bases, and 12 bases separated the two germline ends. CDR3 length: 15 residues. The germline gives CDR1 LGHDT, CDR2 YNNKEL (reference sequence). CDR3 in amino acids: CASSQDRRSRETQYF. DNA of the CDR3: TGTGCCAGCAGCCAAGACCGGCGGAGCCGAGAGACCCAGTACTTC.

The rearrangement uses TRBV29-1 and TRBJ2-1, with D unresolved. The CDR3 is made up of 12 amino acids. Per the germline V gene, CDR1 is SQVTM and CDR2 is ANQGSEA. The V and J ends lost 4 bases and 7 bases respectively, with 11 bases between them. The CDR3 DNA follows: TGCAGCGTTGCGGAATTGGGGAATGAGCAGTTCTTC. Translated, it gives CSVAELGNEQFF.

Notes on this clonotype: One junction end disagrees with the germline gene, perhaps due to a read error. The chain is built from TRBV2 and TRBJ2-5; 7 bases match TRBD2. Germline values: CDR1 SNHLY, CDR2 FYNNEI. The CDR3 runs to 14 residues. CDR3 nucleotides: TGTGCCAGCAGGGAAGGGACTACTCAAGAGACCCAGTACTTC. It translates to CASREGTTQETQYF.

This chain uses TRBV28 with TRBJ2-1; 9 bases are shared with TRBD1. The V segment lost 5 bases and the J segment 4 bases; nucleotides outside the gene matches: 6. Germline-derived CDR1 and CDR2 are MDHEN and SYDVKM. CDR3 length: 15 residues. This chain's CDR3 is CASSTTGGVYNEQFF. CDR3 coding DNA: TGTGCCAGCAGTACAACAGGGGGCGTGTACAATGAGCAGTTCTTC. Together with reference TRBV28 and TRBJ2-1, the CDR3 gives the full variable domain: DVKVTQSSRYLVKRTGEKVFLECVQDMDHENMFWYRQDPGLGLRLIYFSYDVKMKEKGDIPEGYSVSREKKERFSLILESASTNQTSMYLCASSTTGGVYNEQFFGPGTRLTVL.

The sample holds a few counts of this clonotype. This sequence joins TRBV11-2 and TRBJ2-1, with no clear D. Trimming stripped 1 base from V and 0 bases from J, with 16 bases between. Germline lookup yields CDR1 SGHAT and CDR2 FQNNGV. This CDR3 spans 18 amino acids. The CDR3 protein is CASSLAPLVVGSYNEQFF. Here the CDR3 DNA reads TGTGCCAGCAGCTTAGCCCCCTTAGTGGTGGGCTCCTACAATGAGCAGTTCTTC.

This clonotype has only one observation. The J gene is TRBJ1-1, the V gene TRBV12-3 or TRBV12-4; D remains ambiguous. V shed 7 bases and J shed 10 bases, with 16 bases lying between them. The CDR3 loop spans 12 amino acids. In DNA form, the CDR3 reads TGTGCCAGCACCCGGATAGGAAGAGGAGCTTTCTTT. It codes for CASTRIGRGAFF.

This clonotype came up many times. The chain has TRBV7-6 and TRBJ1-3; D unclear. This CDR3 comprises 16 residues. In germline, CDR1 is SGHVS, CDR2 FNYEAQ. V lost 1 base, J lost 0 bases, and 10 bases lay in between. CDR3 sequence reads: CASSLGVRSSGNTIYF. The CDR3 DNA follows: TGTGCCAGCAGCTTAGGTGTAAGGAGCTCTGGAAACACCATATATTTT.

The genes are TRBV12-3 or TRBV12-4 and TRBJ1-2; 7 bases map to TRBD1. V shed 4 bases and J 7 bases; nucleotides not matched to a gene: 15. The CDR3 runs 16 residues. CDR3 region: CASSYEGARISTGYTF. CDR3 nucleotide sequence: TGTGCCAGCAGTTATGAGGGGGCGCGAATATCCACTGGCTACACCTTC.

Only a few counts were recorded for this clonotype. CDR3 loop: CASSLVSTDTQYF. The CDR3 DNA reads as TGTGCCAGCAGTTTAGTTAGCACAGATACGCAGTATTTT. The chain carries TRBV12-3 or TRBV12-4 and TRBJ2-3, with no clear D. The CDR3 has 13 amino acids. The V and J ends lost 1 base and 0 bases respectively, with 2 bases between them.

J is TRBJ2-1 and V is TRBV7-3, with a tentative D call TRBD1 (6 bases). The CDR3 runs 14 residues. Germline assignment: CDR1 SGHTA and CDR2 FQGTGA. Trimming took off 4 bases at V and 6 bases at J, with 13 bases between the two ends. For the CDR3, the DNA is TGTGCCAGCAGCTCCCAGGGGCCCCTCAATGAGCAGTTCTTC. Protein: CASSSQGPLNEQFF.

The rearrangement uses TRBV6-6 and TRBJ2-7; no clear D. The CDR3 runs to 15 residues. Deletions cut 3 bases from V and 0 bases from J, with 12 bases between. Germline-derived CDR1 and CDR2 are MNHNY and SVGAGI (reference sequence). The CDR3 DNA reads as TGTGCCAGCAGTTATCTTTCCTTTAGCTCCTACGAGCAGTACTTC. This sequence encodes CASSYLSFSSYEQYF.

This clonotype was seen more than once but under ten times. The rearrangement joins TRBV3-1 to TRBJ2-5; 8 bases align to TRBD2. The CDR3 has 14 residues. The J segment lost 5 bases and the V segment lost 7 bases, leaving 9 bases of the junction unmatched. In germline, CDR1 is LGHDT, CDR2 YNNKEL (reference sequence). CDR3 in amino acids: CASNLPSSGETQYF. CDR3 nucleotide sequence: TGTGCCAGCAATCTCCCCTCTAGCGGGGAGACCCAGTACTTC.

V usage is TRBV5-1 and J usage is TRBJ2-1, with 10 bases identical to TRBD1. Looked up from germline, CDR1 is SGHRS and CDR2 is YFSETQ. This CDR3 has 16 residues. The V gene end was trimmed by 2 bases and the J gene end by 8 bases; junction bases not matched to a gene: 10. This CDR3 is CASSLEPGQGSYEQFF. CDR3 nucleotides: TGCGCCAGCAGCTTAGAACCGGGACAGGGGTCGTATGAGCAGTTCTTC.

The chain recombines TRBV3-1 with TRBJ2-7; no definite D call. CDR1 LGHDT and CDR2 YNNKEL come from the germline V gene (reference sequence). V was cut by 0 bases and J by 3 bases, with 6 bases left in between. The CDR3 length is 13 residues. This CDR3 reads CASSQDRHYEQYF. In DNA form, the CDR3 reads TGTGCCAGCAGCCAAGACAGACACTACGAGCAGTACTTC.

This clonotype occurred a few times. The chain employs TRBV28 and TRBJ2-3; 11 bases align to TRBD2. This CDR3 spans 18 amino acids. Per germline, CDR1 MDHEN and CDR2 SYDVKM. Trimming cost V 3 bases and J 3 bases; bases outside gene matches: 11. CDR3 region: CASSFLAGGLLSTDTQYF. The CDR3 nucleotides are TGTGCCAGCAGTTTTCTAGCGGGGGGCCTTCTGTCGACAGATACGCAGTATTTT. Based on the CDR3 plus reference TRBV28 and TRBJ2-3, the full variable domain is DVKVTQSSRYLVKRTGEKVFLECVQDMDHENMFWYRQDPGLGLRLIYFSYDVKMKEKGDIPEGYSVSREKKERFSLILESASTNQTSMYLCASSFLAGGLLSTDTQYFGPGTRLTVL.

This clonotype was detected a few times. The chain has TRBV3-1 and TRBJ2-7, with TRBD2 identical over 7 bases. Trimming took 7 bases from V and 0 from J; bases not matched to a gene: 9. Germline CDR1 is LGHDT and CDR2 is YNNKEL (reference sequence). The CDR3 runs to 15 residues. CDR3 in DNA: TGTGCCAGCACCCCCCACAGGACTAGCTCCTACGAGCAGTACTTC. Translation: CASTPHRTSSYEQYF.

CDR3 amino acids: CASSPRGRETQYF. The DNA for the CDR3 is TGTGCCAGCAGCCCCCGGGGGCGGGAGACCCAGTACTTC. This chain connects TRBV6-6 to TRBJ2-5, with D perhaps being TRBD1 or TRBD2 (6 bases each). The CDR3 sequence is 13 residues long. V was pared by 6 bases and J by 5 bases, with 13 bases between. CDR1 is MNHNY, CDR2 SVGAGI, per germline (reference sequence).